This TCR beta chain was identified in a study of neurological immune-mediated disorders. This CDR3 is built from 12 residues. With 7 bases removed from V and 2 bases from J, the gap between germline ends came to 9 bases. Germline lookup yields CDR1 SGHRS and CDR2 YFSETQ. This clonotype occurred many times. Stated time point: longitudinal time-point 2. Synthesis of cDNA used 5'RACE (with 10-nucleotide random UMIs). TCRdb re-called the 5' RACE reads through MiXCR, storing one row per CDR3 protein. The sample has fewer than 70,000 distinct CDR3 sequences; around 9.7% are singletons. This receptor was taken from a man in his thirties or forties in good health. The sequenced sample was PBMCs. The gene calls are TRBV5-1 and TRBJ2-5; D gene unclear. The CDR3 loop is CASRRVQETQYF. CDR3 sequence (DNA): TGCGCCAGCCGAAGGGTTCAAGAGACCCAGTACTTC.